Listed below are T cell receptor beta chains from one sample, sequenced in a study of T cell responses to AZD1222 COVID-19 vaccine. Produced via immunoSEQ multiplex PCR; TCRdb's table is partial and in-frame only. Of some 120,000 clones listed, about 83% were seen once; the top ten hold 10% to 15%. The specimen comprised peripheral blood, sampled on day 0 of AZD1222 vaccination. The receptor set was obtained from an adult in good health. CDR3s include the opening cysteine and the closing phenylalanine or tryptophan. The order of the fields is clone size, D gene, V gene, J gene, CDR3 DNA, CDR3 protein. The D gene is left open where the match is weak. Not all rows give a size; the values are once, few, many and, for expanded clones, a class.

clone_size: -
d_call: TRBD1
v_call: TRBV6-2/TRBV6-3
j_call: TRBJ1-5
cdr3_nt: TGTGCCAGCAGCCCTACAGGGGGAGGATCTCAGCCCCAGCATTTT
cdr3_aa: CASSPTGGGSQPQHF

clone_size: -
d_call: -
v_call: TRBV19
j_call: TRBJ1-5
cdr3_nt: TGTGCCAGTAGCCCCTATAGCAATCAGCCCCAGCATTTT
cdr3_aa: CASSPYSNQPQHF

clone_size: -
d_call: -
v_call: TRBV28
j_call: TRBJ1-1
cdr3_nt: TGTGCCAGCAGTCTCCCGGCCCCCCCCGGAGCTTTCTTT
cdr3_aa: CASSLPAPPGAFF

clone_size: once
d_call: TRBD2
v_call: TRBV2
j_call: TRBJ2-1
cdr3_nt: TGTGCCAGCAGTGGCTCAGCGGGAGGGTACAATGAGCAGTTCTTC
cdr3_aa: CASSGSAGGYNEQFF

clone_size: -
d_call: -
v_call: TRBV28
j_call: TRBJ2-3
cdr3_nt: TGTGCCAGCAGTCCCCCCTCCCGCACAGATACGCAGTATTTT
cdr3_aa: CASSPPSRTDTQYF

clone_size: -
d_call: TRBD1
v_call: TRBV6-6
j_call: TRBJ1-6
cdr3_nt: TGTGCCAGCAGTTACTCACTAACAGGGGAGAATTCACCCCTCCACTTT
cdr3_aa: CASSYSLTGENSPLHF

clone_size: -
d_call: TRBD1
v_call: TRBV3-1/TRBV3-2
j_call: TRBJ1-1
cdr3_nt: TGTGCCAGCAGCATCGTCAACAGGGGCCCGGGCACTGAAGCTTTCTTT
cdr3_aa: CASSIVNRGPGTEAFF

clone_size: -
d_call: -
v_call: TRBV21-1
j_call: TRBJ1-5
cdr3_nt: TGTGCCAGCAGCGAGGGACGACAGAGAGATCAGCCCCAGCATTTT
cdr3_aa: CASSEGRQRDQPQHF

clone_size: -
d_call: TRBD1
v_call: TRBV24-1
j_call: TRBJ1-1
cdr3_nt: TGTGCCACCAGTGATGGGGGACAGCCCCAAGCTTTCTTT
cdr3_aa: CATSDGGQPQAFF

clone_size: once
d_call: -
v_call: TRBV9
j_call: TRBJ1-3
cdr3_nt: TGTGCCAGCAGCGTAAGCCCAACGAGCTCTGGAAACACCATATATTTT
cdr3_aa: CASSVSPTSSGNTIYF

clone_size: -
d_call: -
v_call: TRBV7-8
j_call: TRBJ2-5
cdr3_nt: TGTGCCAGCAGCTTAGCCGTGGTCCAGGACGGGATCCAGTACTTC
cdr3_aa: CASSLAVVQDGIQYF

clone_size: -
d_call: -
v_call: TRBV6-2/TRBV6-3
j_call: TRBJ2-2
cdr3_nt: TGTGCCAGCAGCCAAAGGGGTCGGGAGCTGTTTTTT
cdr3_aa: CASSQRGRELFF

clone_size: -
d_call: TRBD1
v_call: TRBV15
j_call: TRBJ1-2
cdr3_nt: TGTGCCACCATTGACAGGGGCAGGCCCTATGGGGGCTACACCTTC
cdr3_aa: CATIDRGRPYGGYTF

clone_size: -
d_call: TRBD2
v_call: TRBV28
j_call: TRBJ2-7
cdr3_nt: TGTGCCAGCAGCGGACTAGCGGGAATTTACGAGCAGTACTTC
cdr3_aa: CASSGLAGIYEQYF

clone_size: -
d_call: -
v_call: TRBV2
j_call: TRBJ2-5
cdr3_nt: TGTGCCAGCAGTGCCCGGAACACCCCCCAAGAGACCCAGTACTTC
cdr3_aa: CASSARNTPQETQYF

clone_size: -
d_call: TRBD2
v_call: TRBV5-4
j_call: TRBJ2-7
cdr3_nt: TGTGCCAGCAGCTTGGTAACTAGCGGGAGCAGGGGATGGTACGAGCAGTACTTC
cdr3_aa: CASSLVTSGSRGWYEQYF

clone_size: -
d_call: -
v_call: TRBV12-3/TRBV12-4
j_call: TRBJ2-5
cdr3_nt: TGTGCCAGCAGCGGGACTGAAGAAGAGACCCAGTACTTC
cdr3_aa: CASSGTEEETQYF

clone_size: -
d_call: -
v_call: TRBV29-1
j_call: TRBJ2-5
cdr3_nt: TGCAGCGTTGAAGAGCCCGAAAGGACCCAGTACTTC
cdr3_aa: CSVEEPERTQYF

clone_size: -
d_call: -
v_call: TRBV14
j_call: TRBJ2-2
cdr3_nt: TGTGCCAGCAGCCAAGTTCGAGGGGGGGAGCTGTTTTTT
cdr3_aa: CASSQVRGGELFF

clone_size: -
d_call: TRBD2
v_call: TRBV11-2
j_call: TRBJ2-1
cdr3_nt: TGTGCCAGCAGCTTAGCGGGTAGCGGGAGGGCCTCGGAAGAGCAGTTCTTC
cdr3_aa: CASSLAGSGRASEEQFF

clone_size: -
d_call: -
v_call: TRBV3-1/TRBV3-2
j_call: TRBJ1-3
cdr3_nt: TGTGCCAGCAGCCCTGACAGGCGGGGAGGAAACACCATATATTTT
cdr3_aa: CASSPDRRGGNTIYF

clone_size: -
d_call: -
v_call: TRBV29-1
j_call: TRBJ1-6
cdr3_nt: -
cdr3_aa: CSVAVGAESPPHF

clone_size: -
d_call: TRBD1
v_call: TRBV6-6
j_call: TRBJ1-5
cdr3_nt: TGTGCCAGCAGTTACGGGACAGGGAGACAGCCCCAGCATTTT
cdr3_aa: CASSYGTGRQPQHF

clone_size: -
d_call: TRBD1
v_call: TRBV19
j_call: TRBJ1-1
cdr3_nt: TGTGCCAGTAAGGGCAGGGGGGAGGAGAACACTGAAGCTTTCTTT
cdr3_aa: CASKGRGEENTEAFF

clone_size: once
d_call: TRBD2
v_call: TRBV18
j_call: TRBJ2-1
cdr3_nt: TGTGCCAGCTCACAAATAGCGGGAGTCAGTAATGAGCAGTTCTTC
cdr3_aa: CASSQIAGVSNEQFF

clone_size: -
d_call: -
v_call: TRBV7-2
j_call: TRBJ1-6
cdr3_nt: TGTGCCAGCAGCCCTGTAGGCTCCTATAATTCACCCCTCCACTTT
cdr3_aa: CASSPVGSYNSPLHF

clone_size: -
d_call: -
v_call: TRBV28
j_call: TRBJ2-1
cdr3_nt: TGTGCCAGCAGTTCATTAACAGGGAAAAGCGGCTACAATGAGCAGTTCTTC
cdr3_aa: CASSSLTGKSGYNEQFF

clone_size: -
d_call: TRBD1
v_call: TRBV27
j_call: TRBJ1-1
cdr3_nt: TGTGCCAGCAGTTTGTCCAAATGGGGTCTTACCGGGACAGCGAACACTGAAGCTTTCTTT
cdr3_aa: CASSLSKWGLTGTANTEAFF

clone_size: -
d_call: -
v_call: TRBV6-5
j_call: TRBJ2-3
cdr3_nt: TGTGCCAGCAGGACCGGGGGCGCGGGGACAGATACGCAGTATTTT
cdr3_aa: CASRTGGAGTDTQYF

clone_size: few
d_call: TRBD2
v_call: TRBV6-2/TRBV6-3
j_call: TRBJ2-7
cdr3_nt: TGTGCCAGCAGTTGGAACCCGTTAAGCGGGGACGAGGGGCACTTC
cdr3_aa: CASSWNPLSGDEGHF

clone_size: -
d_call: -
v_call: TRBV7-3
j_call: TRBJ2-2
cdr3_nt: TGTGCCAGCAGCCAAGCCCCGAACACCGGGGAGCTGTTTTTT
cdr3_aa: CASSQAPNTGELFF

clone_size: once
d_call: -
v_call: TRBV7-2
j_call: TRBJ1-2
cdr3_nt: TGTGCCAGCAGCTCCCCCCCAGGGGATGGCTACACCTTC
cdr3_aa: CASSSPPGDGYTF

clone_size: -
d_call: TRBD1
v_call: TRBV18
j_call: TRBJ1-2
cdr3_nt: TGTGCCAGCTCACCAATGAGGGACAGCTATGGCTACACCTTC
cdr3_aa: CASSPMRDSYGYTF

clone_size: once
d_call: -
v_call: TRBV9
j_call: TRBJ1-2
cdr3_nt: TGTGCCAGCAGCGTAGCGACAGGCAGAATCACGGGGGGCTACACCTTT
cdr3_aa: CASSVATGRITGGYTF

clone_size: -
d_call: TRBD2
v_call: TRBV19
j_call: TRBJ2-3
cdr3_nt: TGTGCCAGTAGTATAGGGAGCGCGGGAGCAGATACGCAGTATTTT
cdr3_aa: CASSIGSAGADTQYF

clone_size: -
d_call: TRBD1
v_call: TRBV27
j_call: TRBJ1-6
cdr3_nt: TGTGCCAGCAGTGAGGGACAGAACTATAATTCACCCCTCCACTTT
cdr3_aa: CASSEGQNYNSPLHF

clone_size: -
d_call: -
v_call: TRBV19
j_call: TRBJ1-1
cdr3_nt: TGTGCCAGTAGTTCCGGGGGGGGGAACACTGAAGCTTTCTTT
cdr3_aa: CASSSGGGNTEAFF

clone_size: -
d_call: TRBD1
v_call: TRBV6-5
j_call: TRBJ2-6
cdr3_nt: TGTGCCAGCAGGCTAGGGGGCGCTGGGGCCAACGTCCTGACTTTC
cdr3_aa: CASRLGGAGANVLTF

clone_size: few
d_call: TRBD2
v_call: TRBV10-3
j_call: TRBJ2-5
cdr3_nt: TGTGCCATCAGTGATTCTAGCGGGGCGCAAGAGACCCAGTACTTC
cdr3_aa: CAISDSSGAQETQYF

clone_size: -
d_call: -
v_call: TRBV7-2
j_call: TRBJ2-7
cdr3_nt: TGTGCCAGCAGCTTAGAATGGGGAACCTACTACGAGCAGTACTTC
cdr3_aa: CASSLEWGTYYEQYF

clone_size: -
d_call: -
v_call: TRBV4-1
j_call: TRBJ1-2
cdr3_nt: TGCGCCAGCAGCCAAGATCCACCGGTGGTCTATGGCTACACCTTC
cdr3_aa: CASSQDPPVVYGYTF

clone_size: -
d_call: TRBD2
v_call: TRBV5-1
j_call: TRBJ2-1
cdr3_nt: TGCGCCAGCAGCTTGGCCACTAGCGGATTCCTACAGGATGAGCAGTTCTTC
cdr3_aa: CASSLATSGFLQDEQFF

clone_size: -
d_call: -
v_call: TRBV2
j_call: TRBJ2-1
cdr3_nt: TGTGCCAGCAGCAGGTTAAATGAGCAGTTCTTC
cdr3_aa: CASSRLNEQFF

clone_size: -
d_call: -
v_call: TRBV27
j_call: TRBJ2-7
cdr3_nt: TGTGCCAGCAGCCTGGACAGTTCAAACGAGCAGTACTTC
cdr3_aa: CASSLDSSNEQYF

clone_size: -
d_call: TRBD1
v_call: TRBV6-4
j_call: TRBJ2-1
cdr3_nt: TGTGCCAGCATGGGGGACAGGGGGAACAATGAGCAGTTCTTC
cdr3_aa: CASMGDRGNNEQFF

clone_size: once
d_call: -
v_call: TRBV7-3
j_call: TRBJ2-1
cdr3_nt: TGTGCCAGCAGCTTAACGAGTAGGACCTACAATGAGCAGTTCTTC
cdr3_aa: CASSLTSRTYNEQFF

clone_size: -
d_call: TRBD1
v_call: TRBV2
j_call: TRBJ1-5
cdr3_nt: TGTGCCAGCACAGACCGGGACAGGGCTGGGGAGCCCCAGCATTTT
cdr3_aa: CASTDRDRAGEPQHF

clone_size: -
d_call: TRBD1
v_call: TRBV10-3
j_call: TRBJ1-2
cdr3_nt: TGTGCCATCAGTCGGACAGGGGGCTACGAGGATGGCTACACCTTC
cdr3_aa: CAISRTGGYEDGYTF